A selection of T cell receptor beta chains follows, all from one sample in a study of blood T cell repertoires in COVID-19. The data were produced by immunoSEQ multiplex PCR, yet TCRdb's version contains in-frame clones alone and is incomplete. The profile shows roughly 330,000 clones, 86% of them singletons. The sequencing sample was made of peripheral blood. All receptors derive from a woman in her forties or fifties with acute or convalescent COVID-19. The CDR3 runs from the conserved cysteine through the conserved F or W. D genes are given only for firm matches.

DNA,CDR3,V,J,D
TGCGCCAGCAGCCAAGCCCGGGGGTCCTACGAGCAGTACTTC,CASSQARGSYEQYF,TRBV4-1,TRBJ2-7,-
TGTGCCAGCAGCTTAGTAGCCGGTGGCTACACCTTC,CASSLVAGGYTF,TRBV7-6,TRBJ1-2,-
TGCGCCAGCAGCCGGGACTTGGAATACGAGCAGTACTTC,CASSRDLEYEQYF,TRBV5-1,TRBJ2-7,-
TGTGCCAGTAAAACAGGGAGTTTCAAGGGGCAGCCCCAGCATTTT,CASKTGSFKGQPQHF,TRBV6-6,TRBJ1-5,-
TGTGCCAGCACTACCGAGAGGTCCCGTGGCTACACCTTC,CASTTERSRGYTF,TRBV28,TRBJ1-2,-
TGTGCCAGCAGTCCGGGACTCGATGACACAGATACGCAGTATTTT,CASSPGLDDTDTQYF,TRBV7-9,TRBJ2-3,-
TGTGCCAGCAGCCACGGACTAGCGGACACAGATACGCAGTATTTT,CASSHGLADTDTQYF,TRBV4-2,TRBJ2-3,TRBD2
TGTGCCAGCAGCGAGACAGGGCGTAACAATGAGCAGTTCTTC,CASSETGRNNEQFF,TRBV9,TRBJ2-1,TRBD1
TGCGCCAGCAGCCCGGACAGGGCCTACGAGCAGTACTTC,CASSPDRAYEQYF,TRBV5-1,TRBJ2-7,TRBD1
TGTGCCAGTAGGGGACAGCGGAATTCACCCCTCCACTTT,CASRGQRNSPLHF,TRBV19,TRBJ1-6,TRBD1
TGCAGCGTTGAGGGTAGGGGCCCCAGGGTTGGAAACACCATATATTTT,CSVEGRGPRVGNTIYF,TRBV29-1,TRBJ1-3,-
TGTGCCAGCAGCGTAGAGCCTAGCGGGAGTGGCGAGCAGTACTTC,CASSVEPSGSGEQYF,TRBV9,TRBJ2-7,TRBD2
TGTGCCAGCTCACCATCGCGAGTCGACTATGGCTACACCTTC,CASSPSRVDYGYTF,TRBV18,TRBJ1-2,-
TGTGCCAGCAGTTTATTTCTAGCGGGAGTAGGGTACGAGCAGTACTTC,CASSLFLAGVGYEQYF,TRBV28,TRBJ2-7,TRBD2
TGCGCCAGCAGCTTGGGTCTGACTAGCGCCAGCTCCTACAATGAGCAGTTCTTC,CASSLGLTSASSYNEQFF,TRBV5-1,TRBJ2-1,TRBD2
TGTGCCAGCAGCCCCAGTGCACTAGCGGGAGTTCGTGAGCAGTTCTTC,CASSPSALAGVREQFF,TRBV9,TRBJ2-1,TRBD2
TGTGCCAGCTCAGGCTATCTACCGACAAATTCACCCCTCCACTTT,CASSGYLPTNSPLHF,TRBV27,TRBJ1-6,-